This T cell receptor (beta chain) was found in a study of regulatory T cells in long-lasting Graves disease. Through Arm-PCR of CDR3 regions and iRepertoire HTBI primers, TCR beta libraries were built. A single record per CDR3 protein comes from TCRdb applying MiXCR to the multiplex PCR reads. This sample has under 250,000 distinct CDR3 sequences; around 20% occur once, and the top ten carry about 15%. Stated time point: newly diagnosed GD, antithyroid drugs for less than 3 months. RNA isolated from PBMCs was used to make the TCR library. The CDR3 contains 12 residues. Per the germline V gene, CDR1 is MNHNS and CDR2 is SASEGT. Trimming pared 6 bases from V and 6 bases from J, leaving 11 bases between. This clonotype was detected many times.

This specimen was peripheral blood mononuclear cells (PBMCs), taken at new diagnosis, from a patient treated with antithyroid drugs. This clonotype originated in a female donor with Graves disease. The chain has TRBV6-1 and TRBJ1-2; tentatively, D is TRBD1 (5 bases). In DNA form, the CDR3 reads TGTGCCAGCAGCACAACAGGCAATGGCTACACCTTC. It translates to CASSTTGNGYTF.